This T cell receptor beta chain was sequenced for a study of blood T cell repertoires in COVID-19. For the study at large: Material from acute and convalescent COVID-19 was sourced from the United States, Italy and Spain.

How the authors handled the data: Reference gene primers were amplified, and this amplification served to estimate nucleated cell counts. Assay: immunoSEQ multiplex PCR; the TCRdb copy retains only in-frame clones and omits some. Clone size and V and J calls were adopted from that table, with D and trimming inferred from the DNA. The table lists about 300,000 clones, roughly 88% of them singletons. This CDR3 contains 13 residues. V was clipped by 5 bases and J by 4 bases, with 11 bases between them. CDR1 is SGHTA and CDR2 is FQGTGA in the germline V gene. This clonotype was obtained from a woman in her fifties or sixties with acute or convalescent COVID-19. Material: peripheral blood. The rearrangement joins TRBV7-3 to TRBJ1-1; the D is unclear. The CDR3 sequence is CASSPSGSTEAFF. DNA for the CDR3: TGTGCCAGCAGCCCTTCGGGGTCCACTGAAGCTTTCTTT.